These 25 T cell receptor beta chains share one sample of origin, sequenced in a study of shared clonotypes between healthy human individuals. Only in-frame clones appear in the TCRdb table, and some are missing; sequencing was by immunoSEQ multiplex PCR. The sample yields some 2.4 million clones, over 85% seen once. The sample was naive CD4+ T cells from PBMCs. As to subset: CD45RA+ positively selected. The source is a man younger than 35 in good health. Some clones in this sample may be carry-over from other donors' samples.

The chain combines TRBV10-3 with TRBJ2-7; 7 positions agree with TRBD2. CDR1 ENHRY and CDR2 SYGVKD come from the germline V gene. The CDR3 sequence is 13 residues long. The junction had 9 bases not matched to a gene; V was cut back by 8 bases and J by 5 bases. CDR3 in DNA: TGTGCCATCGGACGGCGGGAGAAAAACGAGCAGTACTTC. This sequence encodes CAIGRREKNEQYF.

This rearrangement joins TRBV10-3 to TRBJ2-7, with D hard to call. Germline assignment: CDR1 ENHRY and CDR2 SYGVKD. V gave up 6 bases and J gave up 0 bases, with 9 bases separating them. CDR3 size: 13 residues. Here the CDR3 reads CAIRPDGSYEQYF. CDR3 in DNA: TGTGCCATCAGGCCGGACGGCTCCTACGAGCAGTACTTC.

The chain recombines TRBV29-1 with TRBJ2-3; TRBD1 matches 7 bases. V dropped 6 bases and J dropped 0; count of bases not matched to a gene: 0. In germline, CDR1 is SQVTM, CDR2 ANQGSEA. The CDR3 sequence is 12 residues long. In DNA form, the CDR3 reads TGCAGCGTGGACAGGAGCACAGATACGCAGTATTTT. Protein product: CSVDRSTDTQYF.

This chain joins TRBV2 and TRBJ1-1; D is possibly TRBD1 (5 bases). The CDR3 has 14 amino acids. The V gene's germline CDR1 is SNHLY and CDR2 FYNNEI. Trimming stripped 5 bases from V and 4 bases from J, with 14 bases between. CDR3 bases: TGTGCCAGCAGTACCCCGGGGGGTGGCACTGAAGCTTTCTTT. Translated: CASSTPGGGTEAFF.

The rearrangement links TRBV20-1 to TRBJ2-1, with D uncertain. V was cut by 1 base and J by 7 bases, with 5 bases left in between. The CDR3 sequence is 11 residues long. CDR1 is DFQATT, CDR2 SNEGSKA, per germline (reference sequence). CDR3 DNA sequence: TGCAGTGCTAGAGGGATGAATGAGCAGTTCTTC. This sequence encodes CSARGMNEQFF.

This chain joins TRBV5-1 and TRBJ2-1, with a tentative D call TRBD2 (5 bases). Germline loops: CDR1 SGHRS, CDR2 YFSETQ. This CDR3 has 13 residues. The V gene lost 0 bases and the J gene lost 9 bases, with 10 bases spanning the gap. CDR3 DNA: TGCGCCAGCAGCTTGGACGGGAATGGTGAGCAGTTCTTC. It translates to CASSLDGNGEQFF.

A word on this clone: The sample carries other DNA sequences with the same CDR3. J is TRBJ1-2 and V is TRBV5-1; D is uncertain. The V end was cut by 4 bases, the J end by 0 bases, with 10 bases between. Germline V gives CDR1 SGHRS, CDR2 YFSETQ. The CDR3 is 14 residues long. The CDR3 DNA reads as TGCGCCAGCAGCCTGGGATTACCTAACTATGGCTACACCTTC. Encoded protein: CASSLGLPNYGYTF.

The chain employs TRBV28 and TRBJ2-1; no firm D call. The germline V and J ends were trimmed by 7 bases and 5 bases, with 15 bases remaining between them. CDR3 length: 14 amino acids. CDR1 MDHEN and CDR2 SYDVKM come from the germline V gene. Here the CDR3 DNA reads TGTGCCAGCATTGCGGTCCGGAAAAACAATGAGCAGTTCTTC. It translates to CASIAVRKNNEQFF.

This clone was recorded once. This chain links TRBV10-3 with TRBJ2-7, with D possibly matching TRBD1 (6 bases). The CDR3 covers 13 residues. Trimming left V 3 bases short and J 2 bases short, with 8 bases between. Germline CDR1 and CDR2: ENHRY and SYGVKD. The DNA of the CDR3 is TGTGCCATCAGTGATAGGGGGACCTACGAGCAGTACTTC. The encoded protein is CAISDRGTYEQYF.

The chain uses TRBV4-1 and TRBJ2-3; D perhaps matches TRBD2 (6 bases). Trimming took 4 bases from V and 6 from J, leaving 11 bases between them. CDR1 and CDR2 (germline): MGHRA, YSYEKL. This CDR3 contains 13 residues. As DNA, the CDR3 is TGCGCCAGCAGCCTCGACCGGGGGGATACGCAGTATTTT. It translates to CASSLDRGDTQYF.

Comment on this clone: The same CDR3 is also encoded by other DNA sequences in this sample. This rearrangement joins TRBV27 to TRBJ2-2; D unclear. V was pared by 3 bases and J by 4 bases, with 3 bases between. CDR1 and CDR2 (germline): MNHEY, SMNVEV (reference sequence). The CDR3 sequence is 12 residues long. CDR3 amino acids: CASSFRTGELFF. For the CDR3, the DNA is TGTGCCAGCAGTTTTCGCACCGGGGAGCTGTTTTTT.

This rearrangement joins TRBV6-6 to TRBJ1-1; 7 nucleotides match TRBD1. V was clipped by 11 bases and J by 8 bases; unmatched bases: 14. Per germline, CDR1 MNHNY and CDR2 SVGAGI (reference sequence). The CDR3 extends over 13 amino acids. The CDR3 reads CASVRQGFGEAFF. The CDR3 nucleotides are TGTGCCTCCGTGCGACAGGGATTCGGGGAAGCTTTCTTT.

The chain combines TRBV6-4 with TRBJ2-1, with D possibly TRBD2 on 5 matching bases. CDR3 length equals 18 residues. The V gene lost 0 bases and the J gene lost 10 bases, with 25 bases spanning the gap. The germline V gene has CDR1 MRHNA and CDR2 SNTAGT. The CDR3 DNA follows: TGTGCCAGCAGTGACTCTATGTTTCTTCAGGACTCGTTAAAAGAGCAGTTCTTC. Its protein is CASSDSMFLQDSLKEQFF.

CDR3 in amino acids: CAISDRLRLDSGYTF. CDR3 bases: TGTGCCATCAGTGACCGACTCCGCCTAGATTCTGGCTACACCTTC. The chain couples TRBV10-3 to TRBJ1-2; unclear D gene. Trimming stripped 3 bases from V and 7 bases from J, with 18 bases between. The CDR3 extends over 15 amino acids. Germline-derived CDR1 and CDR2 are ENHRY and SYGVKD.

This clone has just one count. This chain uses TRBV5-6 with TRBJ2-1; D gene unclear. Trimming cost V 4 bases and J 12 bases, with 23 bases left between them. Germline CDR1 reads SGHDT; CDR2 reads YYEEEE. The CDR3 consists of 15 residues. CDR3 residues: CASSNLVGSTMGQFF. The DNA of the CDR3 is TGTGCCAGCAGCAACCTTGTGGGGTCCACAATGGGGCAGTTCTTC.

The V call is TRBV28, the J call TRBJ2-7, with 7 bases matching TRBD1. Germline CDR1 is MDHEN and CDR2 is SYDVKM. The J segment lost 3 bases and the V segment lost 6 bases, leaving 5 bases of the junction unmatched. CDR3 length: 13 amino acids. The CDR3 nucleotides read TGTGCCAGCAGGAGGGACAGCCTCTACGAGCAGTACTTC. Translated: CASRRDSLYEQYF.

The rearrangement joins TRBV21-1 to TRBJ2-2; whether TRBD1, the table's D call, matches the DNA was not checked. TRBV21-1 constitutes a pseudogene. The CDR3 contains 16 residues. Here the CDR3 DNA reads TGTGCCAGCAGCACCGGCAGGGGGCGGAGCACCGGGGAGCTGTTTTTT. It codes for CASSTGRGRSTGELFF.

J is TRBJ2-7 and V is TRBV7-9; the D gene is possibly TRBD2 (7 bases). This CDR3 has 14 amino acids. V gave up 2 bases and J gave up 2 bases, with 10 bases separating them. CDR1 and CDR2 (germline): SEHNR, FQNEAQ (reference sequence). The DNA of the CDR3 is TGTGCCAGCAGCTTATCGGGGGGCACCTACGAGCAGTACTTC. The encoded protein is CASSLSGGTYEQYF.

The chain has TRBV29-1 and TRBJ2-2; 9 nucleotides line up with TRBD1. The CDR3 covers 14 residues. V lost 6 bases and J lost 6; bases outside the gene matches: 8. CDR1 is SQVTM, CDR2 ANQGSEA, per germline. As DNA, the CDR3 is TGCAGCGTCATAAAGGACAGGGGATCCGGGGAGCTGTTTTTT. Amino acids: CSVIKDRGSGELFF.

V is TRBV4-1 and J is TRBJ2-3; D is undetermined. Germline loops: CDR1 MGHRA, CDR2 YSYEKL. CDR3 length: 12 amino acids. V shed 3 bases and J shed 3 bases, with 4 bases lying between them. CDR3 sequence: CASSHRTDTQYF. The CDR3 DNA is TGCGCCAGCAGCCATCGGACAGATACGCAGTATTTT.

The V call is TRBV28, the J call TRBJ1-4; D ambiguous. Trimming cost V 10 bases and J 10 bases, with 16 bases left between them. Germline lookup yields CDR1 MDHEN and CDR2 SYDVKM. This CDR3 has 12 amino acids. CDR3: CATSGEGGKLFF. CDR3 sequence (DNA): TGTGCCACATCTGGGGAAGGCGGAAAACTGTTTTTT.

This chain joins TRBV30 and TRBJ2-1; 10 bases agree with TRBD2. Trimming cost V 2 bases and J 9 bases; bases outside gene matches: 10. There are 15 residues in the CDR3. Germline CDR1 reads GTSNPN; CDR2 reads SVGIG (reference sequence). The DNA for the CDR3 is TGTGCCTGGAGTCCGACTAGCGGGCGAACGGTTGAGCAGTTCTTC. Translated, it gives CAWSPTSGRTVEQFF.

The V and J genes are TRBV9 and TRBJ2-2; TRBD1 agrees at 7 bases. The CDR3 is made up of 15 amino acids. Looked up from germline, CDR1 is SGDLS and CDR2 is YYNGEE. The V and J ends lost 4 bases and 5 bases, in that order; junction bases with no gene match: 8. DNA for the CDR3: TGTGCCAGCAGCTCCCGGACAGGACTTACCGGGGAGCTGTTTTTT. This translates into CASSSRTGLTGELFF.

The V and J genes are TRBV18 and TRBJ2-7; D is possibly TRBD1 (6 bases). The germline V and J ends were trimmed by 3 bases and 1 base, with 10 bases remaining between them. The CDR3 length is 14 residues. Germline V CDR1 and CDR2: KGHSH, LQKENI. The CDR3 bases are TGTGCCAGCTCACCGAGACAGGATTCCTACGAGCAGTACTTC. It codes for CASSPRQDSYEQYF.

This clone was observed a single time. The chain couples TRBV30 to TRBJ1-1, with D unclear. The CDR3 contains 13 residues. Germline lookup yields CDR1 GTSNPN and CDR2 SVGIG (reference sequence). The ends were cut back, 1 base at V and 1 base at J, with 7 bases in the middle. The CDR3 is CAWSGEANTEAFF. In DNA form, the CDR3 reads TGTGCCTGGAGTGGGGAAGCGAACACTGAAGCTTTCTTT.